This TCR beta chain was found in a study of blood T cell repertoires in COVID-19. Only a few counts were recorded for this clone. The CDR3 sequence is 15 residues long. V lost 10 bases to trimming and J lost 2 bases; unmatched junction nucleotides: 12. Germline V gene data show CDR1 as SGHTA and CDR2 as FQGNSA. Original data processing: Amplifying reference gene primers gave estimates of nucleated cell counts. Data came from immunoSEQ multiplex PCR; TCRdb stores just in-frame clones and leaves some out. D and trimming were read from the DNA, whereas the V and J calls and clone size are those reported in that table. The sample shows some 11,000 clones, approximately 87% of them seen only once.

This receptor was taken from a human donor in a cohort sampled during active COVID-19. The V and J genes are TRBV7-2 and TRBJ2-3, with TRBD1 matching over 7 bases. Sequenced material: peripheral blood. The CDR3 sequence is CATGQGVSYTDTQYF. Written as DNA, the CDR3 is TGTGCCACCGGCCAGGGGGTCTCCTACACAGATACGCAGTATTTT.